Listed below are T cell receptor beta chains from one sample, sequenced in a study of blood T cell repertoires in COVID-19. Profiled with immunoSEQ multiplex PCR; TCRdb holds only in-frame clones, not every one. The profile shows under 150,000 clones, roughly 84% of them singletons. The sample taken for sequencing was peripheral blood. The source is a man between 40 and 49 years old with acute or convalescent COVID-19. The CDR3 runs from the conserved cysteine through the conserved F or W. D genes are given only for firm matches. Size is omitted from some rows. Given values are once, few, many or a class for expanded clones.

V gene	clone size	J gene	D gene	CDR3 DNA	CDR3 protein
TRBV4-3	few	TRBJ1-6	.	TGCGCCAGCAGCCAAGACAGCTATAATTCACCCCTCCACTTT	CASSQDSYNSPLHF
TRBV2	.	TRBJ2-6	TRBD2	TGTGCCAGCAGTGAATGGGGCCTAGCGGGGCCGGGAGGGGCCAACGTCCTGACTTTC	CASSEWGLAGPGGANVLTF
TRBV5-6	.	TRBJ2-3	TRBD2	TGTGCCAGCAGCTCCGGACTAGCGGGGGTTACGCAGTATTTT	CASSSGLAGVTQYF
TRBV9	.	TRBJ2-5	.	TGTGCCAGCAGCGTTTCCGGGAAAGAGACCCAGTACTTC	CASSVSGKETQYF
TRBV13	.	TRBJ2-3	.	TGTGCCAGCAGCCCCCCTAGCACAGATACGCAGTATTTT	CASSPPSTDTQYF
TRBV24-1	.	TRBJ1-6	TRBD1	TGTGCCACCCAGGGACAGGTGAATTCACCCCTCCACTTT	CATQGQVNSPLHF
TRBV19	few	TRBJ2-5	.	TGTGCCAGTAGCTCCCAGGGGTGGGAGACCCAGTACTTC	CASSSQGWETQYF
TRBV4-1	.	TRBJ1-6	.	TGCGCCAGCAGCCAAGCCAGGATTTCACCCCTCCACTTT	CASSQARISPLHF
TRBV3-1/TRBV3-2	.	TRBJ2-3	TRBD2	TGTGCCAGCAGCCACAGACTAGCGGGGGGGTCTAGCACAGATACGCAGTATTTT	CASSHRLAGGSSTDTQYF
TRBV4-2	.	TRBJ2-7	TRBD1	TGTGCCAGCAGCCAAGAAGTAGGGGACAGTTACGAGCAGTACTTC	CASSQEVGDSYEQYF
TRBV4-3	few	TRBJ1-5	.	TGCGCCAGCAGCCAAGATTGGTCCGGGAAACAGCCCCAGCATTTT	CASSQDWSGKQPQHF
TRBV9	.	TRBJ2-5	.	TGTGCCAGCACCCCCGGAGGGGTATGGAGGGAGACCCAGTACTTC	CASTPGGVWRETQYF
TRBV10-3	.	TRBJ2-7	TRBD2	TGTGCCATCTCTAAATCGAGCGGGGCTTCCTACGAGCAGTACTTC	CAISKSSGASYEQYF
TRBV5-1	.	TRBJ1-4	TRBD1	TGCGCCAGCTCAAGCGACCCCAGGGACAGGGAAGTAGAAAAACTGTTTTTT	CASSSDPRDREVEKLFF
TRBV6-5	.	TRBJ1-6	.	TGTGCCAGCAGTCCCGGGACATTCCTCTCGGCCCTCCACTTT	CASSPGTFLSALHF
TRBV6-6	.	TRBJ2-7	TRBD1	TGTGCCAGCAGTTGGGGACAGTTCGCCGGCGAGCAGTACTTC	CASSWGQFAGEQYF
TRBV7-8	.	TRBJ1-3	TRBD1	TGTGCCAGCAGCTTAGCGGGACAGGGTCTTATGGACACCATATATTTT	CASSLAGQGLMDTIYF
TRBV7-9	.	TRBJ1-1	.	TGTGCCAGCAGCTGGGAGACACTGAACACTGAAGCTTTCTTT	CASSWETLNTEAFF
TRBV12-2	.	TRBJ2-7	.	TGTGCAAGTCGCTTAGTTGAGGGGGCGGGCACCTACGAGCAGTACTTC	CASRLVEGAGTYEQYF
TRBV20-1	.	TRBJ2-7	TRBD1	TGCAGTGCCAGTCGGGACAGCCTGTACTTC	CSASRDSLYF
TRBV7-3	.	TRBJ1-5	.	TGTGCCAGCAGCTTAACCCCCGGGGATCAGCCCCAGCATTTT	CASSLTPGDQPQHF
TRBV7-3	.	TRBJ1-5	TRBD1	TGTGCCAGCACCTCCTACGACAGGGTCAATCAGCCCCAGCATTTT	CASTSYDRVNQPQHF
TRBV10-2	.	TRBJ2-7	TRBD1	TGCGCCAGCAGTGATATGGGACAGGGGTCCTCCTACGAGCAGTACTTC	CASSDMGQGSSYEQYF
TRBV24-1	few	TRBJ1-1	TRBD1	TGTGCCACCAGTGAAGGGTCCAGGGGGCTCTCTCAAGCTTTCTTT	CATSEGSRGLSQAFF
TRBV7-2	.	TRBJ2-1	.	TGTGCCAGCAGCTTCCGAGGGGGGGCCAGATACAATGAGCAGTTCTTC	CASSFRGGARYNEQFF
TRBV5-1	.	TRBJ1-4	.	TGCGCCAGCAGCCTGATAGGGGTTAATGAAAAACTGTTTTTT	CASSLIGVNEKLFF
TRBV4-3	.	TRBJ2-3	.	TGCGCCAGCAGCCAAGAATTGGGGCCAGATACGCAGTATTTT	CASSQELGPDTQYF
TRBV3-1/TRBV3-2	.	TRBJ1-3	.	TGTGCCAGCAGCCAAGGTCACCAGGGAAACACCATATATTTT	CASSQGHQGNTIYF
TRBV9	.	TRBJ1-3	.	TGTGCCAGCAGCGCAACAGGGTTGGGCTCTGGAAACACCATATATTTT	CASSATGLGSGNTIYF
TRBV7-2	.	TRBJ1-4	TRBD1	TGTGCCAGCAGCCCGGGACAGGGCCGCGAAAAACTGTTTTTT	CASSPGQGREKLFF
TRBV7-9	.	TRBJ2-7	.	TGTGCCAGCAGCTTAGCCCCAGGGAGGCACGAGCAGTACTTC	CASSLAPGRHEQYF
TRBV19	.	TRBJ2-7	.	TGTGCCAGTAGTATCCAGGGGACCTACGAGCAGTACTTC	CASSIQGTYEQYF
TRBV5-8	few	TRBJ2-7	TRBD1	TGTGCCAGCAGCAAAGGACAGGGGGCAGGCGAGCAGTACTTC	CASSKGQGAGEQYF
TRBV6-5	.	TRBJ2-3	.	TGTGCCAGCAGTATCGCGTTGGAGGGTTCAGATACGCAGTATTTT	CASSIALEGSDTQYF
TRBV9	.	TRBJ2-7	TRBD1	TGTGCCAGCAGCGCACGGGACAGGGGCATAGATGAGCAGTACTTC	CASSARDRGIDEQYF
TRBV19	.	TRBJ2-4	TRBD1	TGTGCCAGTAGTAGACTACAGGGGTTAGCCAAAAACATTCAGTACTTC	CASSRLQGLAKNIQYF
TRBV9	.	TRBJ1-1	.	TGTGCCAGCAGCGTAGACAGTTCTTCTCTGGGAGCTTTCTTT	CASSVDSSSLGAFF
TRBV24-1	.	TRBJ2-3	TRBD2	TGTGCCACCAGTGACCAGACTAGCGGGGTGGATACGCAGTATTTT	CATSDQTSGVDTQYF
TRBV30	.	TRBJ2-1	.	TGTGCCTGGACCTCTGGTACTAGCTATTCCTACAATGAGCAGTTCTTC	CAWTSGTSYSYNEQFF
TRBV19	.	TRBJ2-7	.	TGTGCCAGTAGTTTTGGGGCAGGGGTGGACGAGCAGTACTTC	CASSFGAGVDEQYF
TRBV19	once	TRBJ2-5	TRBD2	TGTGCCAGCCGGGGGGGTCCAGAGACCCAGTACTTC	CASRGGPETQYF
TRBV19	.	TRBJ2-7	TRBD2	TGTGCCAGTAGTGCGGGACTAGCGGGGGGGTCGTACGAGCAGTACTTC	CASSAGLAGGSYEQYF
TRBV5-6	.	TRBJ1-1	TRBD1	TGTGCCAGCAGTCGGACAGGGGAAAGGTACACTGAAGCTTTCTTT	CASSRTGERYTEAFF
TRBV5-1	.	TRBJ1-3	.	TGCGCCAGCAGCTTGCAGGGGTTTGGAAACACCATATATTTT	CASSLQGFGNTIYF
TRBV30	.	TRBJ2-3	TRBD1	TGTGCCTGGAGTGGGACAGGGGTGGAGGGTACGCAGTATTTT	CAWSGTGVEGTQYF
TRBV29-1	.	TRBJ2-3	TRBD2	TGCAGCGTTAACCGGGGACTAGCGGGGGTTGCTAGCACAGATACGCAGTATTTT	CSVNRGLAGVASTDTQYF
TRBV3-1/TRBV3-2	.	TRBJ2-2	.	TGTGCCAGCAGCCAATGGGCAGAACGAGCCTCGAACACCGGGGAGCTGTTTTTT	CASSQWAERASNTGELFF
TRBV29-1	once	TRBJ2-5	TRBD1	TGCAGCGTTGATTCGACAGGGGGCTCGGAGACCCAGTACTTC	CSVDSTGGSETQYF
TRBV5-1	.	TRBJ2-1	TRBD2	TGCGCCAGCAGCTTCCTAGCGGGTAACAATGAGCAGTTCTTC	CASSFLAGNNEQFF
TRBV7-2	few	TRBJ2-7	.	TGTGCCAGCAGCCGGTATGGGGGCTGGGAGCAGTACTTC	CASSRYGGWEQYF
TRBV7-2	.	TRBJ2-7	.	TGTGCCAGCAGCAGCGGAGCACTCGACGAGCAGTACTTC	CASSSGALDEQYF
TRBV5-4	.	TRBJ1-2	.	TGTGCCAGCAGCTTGCCGCCAGGGGACTATGGCTACACCTTC	CASSLPPGDYGYTF
TRBV5-4	.	TRBJ1-1	TRBD1	TGTGCCAGCAGCCGAGTACAGGGGACTGAAGCTTTCTTT	CASSRVQGTEAFF
TRBV21-1	.	TRBJ1-5	.	TGTGCCAGCAGCAAAAGGAGCCCCCAGGGGCGTAATGGCAATCAGCCCCAGCATTTT	CASSKRSPQGRNGNQPQHF
TRBV9	.	TRBJ2-1	.	TGTGCCAGCAGCGCGGGACTCACGTACAATGAGCAGTTCTTC	CASSAGLTYNEQFF
TRBV30	.	TRBJ1-1	.	TGTGCCTGGACCCCCGGGGGGGGGAACACTGAAGCTTTCTTT	CAWTPGGGNTEAFF
TRBV4-1	once	TRBJ2-7	.	TGCGCCAGCAGAGGAATTCAGGCAGGGGCCTACGAGCAGTACTTC	CASRGIQAGAYEQYF
TRBV6-2/TRBV6-3	.	TRBJ1-6	.	TGTGCCAGCAGTTACGGGCCGGATAATTCACCCCTCCACTTT	CASSYGPDNSPLHF
TRBV5-8	once	TRBJ1-4	.	TGTGCCAGCAGCTTGGCCTGGGCCGCAACTAATGAAAAACTGTTTTTT	CASSLAWAATNEKLFF